This T cell receptor beta chain was found in a study of a mutant IDH1 vaccine in newly diagnosed glioma. Using immunoSEQ multiplex PCR, the repertoire was profiled, and TCRdb retains in-frame clones only, with some absent. The sample contains around 26,000 clones, 93% of which appear only once. Time point: baseline, week 1 (first vaccination visit). Treatment of the sample: pre-vaccination baseline after standard-of-care therapy. The source material was PBMCs, sampled from a glioma patient treated with radiotherapy, temozolomide or both. The clonotype originates from a man between 35 and 55 years old with glioma.

CDR3 DNA: TGCGCCAGCAGCACTACCGGGGACCCCTACGAGCAGTACTTC. Amino acid sequence: CASSTTGDPYEQYF. The chain couples TRBV5-1 to TRBJ2-7; D tentatively reads TRBD1 or TRBD2 (5 bases each). This CDR3 spans 14 amino acids. The germline V gene has CDR1 SGHRS and CDR2 YFSETQ. Trimming took 4 bases from V and 2 from J, leaving 13 bases between them.